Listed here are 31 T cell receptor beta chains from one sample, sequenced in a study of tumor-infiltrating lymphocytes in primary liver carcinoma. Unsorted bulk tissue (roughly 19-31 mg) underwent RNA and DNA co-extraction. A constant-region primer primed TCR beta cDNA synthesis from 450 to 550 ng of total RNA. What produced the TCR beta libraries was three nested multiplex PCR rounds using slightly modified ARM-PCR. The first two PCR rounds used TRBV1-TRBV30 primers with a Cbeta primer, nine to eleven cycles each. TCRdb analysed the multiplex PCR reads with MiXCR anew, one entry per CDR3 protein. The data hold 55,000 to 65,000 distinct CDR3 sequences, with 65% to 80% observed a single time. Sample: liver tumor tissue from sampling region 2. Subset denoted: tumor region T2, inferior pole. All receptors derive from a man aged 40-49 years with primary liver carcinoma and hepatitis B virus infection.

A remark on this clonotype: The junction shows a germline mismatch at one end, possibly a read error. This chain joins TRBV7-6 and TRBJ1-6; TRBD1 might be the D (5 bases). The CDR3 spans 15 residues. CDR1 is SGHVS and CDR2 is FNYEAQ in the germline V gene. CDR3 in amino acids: CASSVFQGSNSPLHF. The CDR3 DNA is TGCGCCAGCAGCGTATTTCAGGGCTCTAATTCACCCCTCCACTTT. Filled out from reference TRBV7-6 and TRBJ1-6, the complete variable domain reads GAGVSQSPRYKVTKRGQDVALRCDPISGHVSLYWYRQALGQGPEFLTYFNYEAQQDKSGLPNDRFSAERPEGSISTLTIQRTEQRDSAMYRCASSVFQGSNSPLHFGNGTRLTVT.

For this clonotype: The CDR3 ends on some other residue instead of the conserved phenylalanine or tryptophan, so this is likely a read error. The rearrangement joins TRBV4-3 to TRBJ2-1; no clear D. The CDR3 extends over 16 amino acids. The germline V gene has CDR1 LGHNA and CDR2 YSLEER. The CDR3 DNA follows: TGCACCAGCAGCCAAGATAGAGTAGTCACCTACAATGAGCAGTTCATC. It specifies CTSSQDRVVTYNEQFI.

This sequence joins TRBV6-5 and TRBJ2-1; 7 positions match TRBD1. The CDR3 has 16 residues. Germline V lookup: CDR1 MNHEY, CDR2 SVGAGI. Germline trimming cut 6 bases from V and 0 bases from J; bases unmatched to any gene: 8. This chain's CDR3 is CASRSTGTASYNEQFF. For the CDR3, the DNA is TGTGCCAGCAGGAGCACCGGGACAGCCTCCTACAATGAGCAGTTCTTC.

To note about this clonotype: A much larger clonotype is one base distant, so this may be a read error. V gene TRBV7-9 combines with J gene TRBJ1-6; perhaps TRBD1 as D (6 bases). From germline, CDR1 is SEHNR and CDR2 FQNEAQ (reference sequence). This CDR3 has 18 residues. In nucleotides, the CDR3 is TGTGCCAACAGCCCCACCGGGGCCGGGACACAGCAGAATTCACCCCTCCACTTT. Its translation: CANSPTGAGTQQNSPLHF.

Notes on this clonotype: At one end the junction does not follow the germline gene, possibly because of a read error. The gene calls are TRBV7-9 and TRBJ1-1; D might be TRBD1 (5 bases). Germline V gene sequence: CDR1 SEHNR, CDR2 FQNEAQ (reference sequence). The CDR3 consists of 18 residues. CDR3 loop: CAISLGQLRPGPNTEAFF. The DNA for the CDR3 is TGTGCCATCAGCTTAGGCCAACTCCGTCCGGGACCGAACACTGAAGCTTTCTTT.

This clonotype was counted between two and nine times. The CDR3 here is CATSTGEQENTEAFF. The CDR3 bases are TGTGCCACTTCCACCGGGGAACAAGAGAACACTGAAGCTTTCTTT. V gene TRBV10-3 combines with J gene TRBJ1-1; D call uncertain. CDR1 and CDR2 (germline): ENHRY, SYGVKD. There are 15 residues in the CDR3. V was shortened by 10 bases and J by 1 base, with 19 bases between the two germline ends.

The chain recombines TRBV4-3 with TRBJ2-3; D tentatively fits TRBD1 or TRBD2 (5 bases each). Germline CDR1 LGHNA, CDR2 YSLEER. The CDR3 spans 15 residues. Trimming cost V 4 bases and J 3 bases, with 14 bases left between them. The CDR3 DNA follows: TGCGCCAGCAGCCGCCGACAGTGGGGGACAGATACGCAGTATTTT. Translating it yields CASSRRQWGTDTQYF.

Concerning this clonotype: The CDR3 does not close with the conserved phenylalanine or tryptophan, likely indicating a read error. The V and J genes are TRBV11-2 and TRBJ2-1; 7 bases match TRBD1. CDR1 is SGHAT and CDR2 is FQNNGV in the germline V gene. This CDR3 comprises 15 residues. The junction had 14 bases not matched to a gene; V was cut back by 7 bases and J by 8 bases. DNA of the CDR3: TGTGCCAGCATCTACTCAGGGGGAGCTTACGATGAGCAGTTCTTA. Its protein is CASIYSGGAYDEQFL.

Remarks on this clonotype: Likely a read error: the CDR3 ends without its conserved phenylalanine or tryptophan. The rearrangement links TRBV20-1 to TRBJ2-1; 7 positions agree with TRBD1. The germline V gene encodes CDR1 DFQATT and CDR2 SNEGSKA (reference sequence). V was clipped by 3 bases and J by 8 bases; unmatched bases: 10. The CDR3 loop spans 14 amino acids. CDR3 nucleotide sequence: TGCAGTGCTAGTGATAGGGGGCGCTTCGATGAGCAGTTCCTC. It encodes CSASDRGRFDEQFL.

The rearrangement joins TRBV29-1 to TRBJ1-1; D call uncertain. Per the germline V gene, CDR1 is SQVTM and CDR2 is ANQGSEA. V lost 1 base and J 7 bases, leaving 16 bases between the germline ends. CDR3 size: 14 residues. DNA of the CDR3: TGCAGCGTTGAAGGGGGAAGACGGGTGAGTGAAGCTTTCTTT. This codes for CSVEGGRRVSEAFF.

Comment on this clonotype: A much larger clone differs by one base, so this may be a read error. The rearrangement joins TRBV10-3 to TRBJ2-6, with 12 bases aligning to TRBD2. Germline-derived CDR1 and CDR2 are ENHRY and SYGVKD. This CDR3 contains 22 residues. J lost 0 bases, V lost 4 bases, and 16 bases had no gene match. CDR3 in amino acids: CAISGWRETSGRTFSGANVLTF. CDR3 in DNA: TGTGCCATCAGTGGGTGGAGGGAGACTAGCGGGAGAACTTTCTCTGGGGCCAACGTCCTGACTTTC.

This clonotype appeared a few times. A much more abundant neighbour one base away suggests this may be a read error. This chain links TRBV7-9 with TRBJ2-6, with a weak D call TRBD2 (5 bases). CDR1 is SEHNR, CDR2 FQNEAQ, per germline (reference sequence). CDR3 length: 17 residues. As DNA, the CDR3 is TGTACCAGCAGTGGAGGCCGAGGGAACTCTGGGGCCAACGTCCTGACTTTC. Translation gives CTSSGGRGNSGANVLTF.

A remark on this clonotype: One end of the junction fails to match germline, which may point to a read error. In nucleotides, the CDR3 is TGTGCCATCGGGGGGTGGCCAGATACACAGTATTTT. Its protein product is CAIGGWPDTQYF. The gene calls are TRBV10-3 and TRBJ2-3; the D gene is possibly TRBD2 (6 bases). Germline CDR1 is ENHRY and CDR2 is SYGVKD. This CDR3 is 12 amino acids long.

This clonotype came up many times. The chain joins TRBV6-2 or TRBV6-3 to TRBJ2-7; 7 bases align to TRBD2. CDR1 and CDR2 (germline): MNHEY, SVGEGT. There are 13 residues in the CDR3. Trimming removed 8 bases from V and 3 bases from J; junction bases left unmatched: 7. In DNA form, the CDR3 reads TGTGCCAGCTCGTGGCGGGAGCACTACGAGCAGTACTTC. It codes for CASSWREHYEQYF.

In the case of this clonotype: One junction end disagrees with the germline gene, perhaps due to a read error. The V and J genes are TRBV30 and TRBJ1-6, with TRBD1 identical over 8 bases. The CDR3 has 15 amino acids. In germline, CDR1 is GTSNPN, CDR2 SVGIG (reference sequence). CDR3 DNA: TGTGCCTGGAGTCCCAGGACAGGGTTCTTTTCACCTCTCCACTTT. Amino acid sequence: CAWSPRTGFFSPLHF.

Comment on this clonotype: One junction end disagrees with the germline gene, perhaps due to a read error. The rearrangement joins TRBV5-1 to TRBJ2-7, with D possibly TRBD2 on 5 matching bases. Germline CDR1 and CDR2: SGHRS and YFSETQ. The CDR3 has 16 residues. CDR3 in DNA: TGCGCCAGCAGCTGGGCGCCTAGCAAGAGCTCCTACGACCAGTACTTC. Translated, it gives CASSWAPSKSSYDQYF. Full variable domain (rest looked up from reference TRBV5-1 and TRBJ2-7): KAGVTQTPRYLIKTRGQQVTLSCSPISGHRSVSWYQQTPGQGLQFLFEYFSETQRNKGNFPGRFSGRQFSNSRSEMNVSTLELGDSALYLCASSWAPSKSSYDQYFGPGTRLTVT.

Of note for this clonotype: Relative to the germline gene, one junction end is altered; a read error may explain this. DNA for the CDR3: TGTGCTAGCAGCCCCCCGTGGGAGGGATTGGGTGAGCAGTTCTTC. The encoded protein is CASSPPWEGLGEQFF. The chain carries TRBV11-2 and TRBJ2-1; 7 bases line up with TRBD2. The CDR3 sequence is 15 residues long. Germline V gene lookup returns CDR1 SGHAT and CDR2 FQNNGV.

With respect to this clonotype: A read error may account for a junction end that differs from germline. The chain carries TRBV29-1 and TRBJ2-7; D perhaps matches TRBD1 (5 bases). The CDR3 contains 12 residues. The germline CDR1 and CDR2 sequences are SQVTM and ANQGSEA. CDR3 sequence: CSVTDSSCEQYF. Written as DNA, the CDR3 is TGCAGCGTTACTGACAGCTCCTGCGAGCAGTACTTC.

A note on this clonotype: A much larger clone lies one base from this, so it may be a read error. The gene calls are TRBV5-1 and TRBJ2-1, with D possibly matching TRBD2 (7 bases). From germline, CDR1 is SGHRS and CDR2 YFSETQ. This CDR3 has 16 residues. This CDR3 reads CAISLTGGSRYNEQFF. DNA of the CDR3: TGCGCCATCAGCTTGACAGGCGGGAGTAGATACAATGAGCAGTTCTTC.

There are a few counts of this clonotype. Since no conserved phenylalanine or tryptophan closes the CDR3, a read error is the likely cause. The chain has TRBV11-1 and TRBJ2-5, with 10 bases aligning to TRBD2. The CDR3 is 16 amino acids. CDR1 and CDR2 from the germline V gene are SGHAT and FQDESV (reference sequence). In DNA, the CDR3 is TGTGCCAGCATCTTAGGGCCTAGCGGGAGTGGAGAGACCCAGTACCTC. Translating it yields CASILGPSGSGETQYL.

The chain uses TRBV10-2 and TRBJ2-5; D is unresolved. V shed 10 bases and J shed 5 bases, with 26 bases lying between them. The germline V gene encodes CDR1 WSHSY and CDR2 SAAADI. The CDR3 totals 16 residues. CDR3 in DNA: TGCGCCACCACCCTGGGGATCTATACTCCCCTGGAGACCCAGTACTTC. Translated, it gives CATTLGIYTPLETQYF.

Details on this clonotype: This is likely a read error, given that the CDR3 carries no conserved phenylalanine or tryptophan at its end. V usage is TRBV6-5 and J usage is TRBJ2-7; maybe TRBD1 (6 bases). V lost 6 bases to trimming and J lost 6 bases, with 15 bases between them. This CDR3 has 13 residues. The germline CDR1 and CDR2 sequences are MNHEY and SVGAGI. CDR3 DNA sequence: TGTGCCAGCAGAAAGGCCACAGGGACCGAGCAGTACTCT. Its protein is CASRKATGTEQYS.

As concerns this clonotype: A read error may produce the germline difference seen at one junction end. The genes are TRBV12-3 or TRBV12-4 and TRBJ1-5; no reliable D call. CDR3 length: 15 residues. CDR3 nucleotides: TGTGACAGCAGTTTTGGGCAAGGAAGCAATCAACCTCAGCATTTT. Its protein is CDSSFGQGSNQPQHF.

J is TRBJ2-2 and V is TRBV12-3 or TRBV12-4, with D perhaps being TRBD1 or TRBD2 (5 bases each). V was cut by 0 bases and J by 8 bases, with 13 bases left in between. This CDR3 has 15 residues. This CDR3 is CASSLALGRGGELFF. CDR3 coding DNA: TGTGCCAGCAGTTTAGCTCTGGGGCGCGGGGGGGAGCTGTTTTTT.

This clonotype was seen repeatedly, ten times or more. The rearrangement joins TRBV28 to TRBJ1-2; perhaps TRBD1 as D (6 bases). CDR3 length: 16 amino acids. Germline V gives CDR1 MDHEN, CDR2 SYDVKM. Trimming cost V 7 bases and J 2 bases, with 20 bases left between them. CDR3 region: CASNELQGRGNYGYTF. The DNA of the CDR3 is TGTGCCAGCAACGAGCTTCAGGGGCGCGGGAACTATGGCTACACCTTC.

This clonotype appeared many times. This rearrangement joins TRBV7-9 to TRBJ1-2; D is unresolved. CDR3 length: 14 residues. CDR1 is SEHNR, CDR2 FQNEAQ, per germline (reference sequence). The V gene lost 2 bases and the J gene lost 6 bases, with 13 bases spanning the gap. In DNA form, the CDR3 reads TGTGCCAGCAGCTTATTGGCAGGCTCGGATGGCTACACCTTC. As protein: CASSLLAGSDGYTF.

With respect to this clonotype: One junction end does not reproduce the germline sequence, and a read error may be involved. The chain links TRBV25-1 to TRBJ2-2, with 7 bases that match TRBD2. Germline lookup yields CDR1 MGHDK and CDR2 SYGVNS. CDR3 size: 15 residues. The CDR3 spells CASSWLQGGTGQLFF. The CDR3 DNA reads TGTGCCAGCAGTTGGCTGCAGGGAGGGACCGGGCAGCTGTTTTTT.

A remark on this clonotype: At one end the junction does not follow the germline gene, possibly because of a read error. The CDR3 here is CASSQTPGWGKETQHF. CDR3 coding DNA: TGTGCCAGCAGCCAAACTCCCGGCTGGGGGAAAGAGACCCAACACTTC. The chain joins TRBV11-2 to TRBJ2-5; D is tentatively TRBD1 or TRBD2 (5 bases each). Germline V CDR1 and CDR2: SGHAT, FQNNGV. The CDR3 has 16 amino acids. The full variable domain, in which reference TRBV11-2 and TRBJ2-5 provide the parts outside the CDR3, is EAGVAQSPRYKIIEKRQSVAFWCNPISGHATLYWYQQILGQGPKLLIQFQNNGVVDDSQLPKDRFSAERLKGVDSTLKIQPAKLEDSAVYLCASSQTPGWGKETQHFGPGTRLLVL.

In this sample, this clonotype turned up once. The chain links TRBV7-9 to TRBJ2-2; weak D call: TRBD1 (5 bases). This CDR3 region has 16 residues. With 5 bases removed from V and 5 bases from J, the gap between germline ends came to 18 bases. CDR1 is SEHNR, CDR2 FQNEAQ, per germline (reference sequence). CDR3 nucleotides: TGTGCCAGCAGCCTAGTTCCTCAGGGTTGGACCGGGGAGCTGTTTTTT. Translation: CASSLVPQGWTGELFF.

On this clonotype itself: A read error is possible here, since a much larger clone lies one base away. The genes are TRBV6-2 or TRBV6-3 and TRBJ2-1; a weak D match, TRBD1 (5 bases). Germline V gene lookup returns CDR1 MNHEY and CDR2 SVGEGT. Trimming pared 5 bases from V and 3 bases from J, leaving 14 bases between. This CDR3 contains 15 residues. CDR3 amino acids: CASSHRSVFYNEQFF. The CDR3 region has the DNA TGTGCCAGCAGTCACAGGAGTGTGTTCTACAATGAGCAGTTCTTC.

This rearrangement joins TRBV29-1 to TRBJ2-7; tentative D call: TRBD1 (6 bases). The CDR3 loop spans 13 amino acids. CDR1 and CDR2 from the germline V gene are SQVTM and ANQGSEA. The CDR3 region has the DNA TGCATCGTAGAAGACAGGCGCCACGACTGGCAGTACTTC. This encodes CIVEDRRHDWQYF.